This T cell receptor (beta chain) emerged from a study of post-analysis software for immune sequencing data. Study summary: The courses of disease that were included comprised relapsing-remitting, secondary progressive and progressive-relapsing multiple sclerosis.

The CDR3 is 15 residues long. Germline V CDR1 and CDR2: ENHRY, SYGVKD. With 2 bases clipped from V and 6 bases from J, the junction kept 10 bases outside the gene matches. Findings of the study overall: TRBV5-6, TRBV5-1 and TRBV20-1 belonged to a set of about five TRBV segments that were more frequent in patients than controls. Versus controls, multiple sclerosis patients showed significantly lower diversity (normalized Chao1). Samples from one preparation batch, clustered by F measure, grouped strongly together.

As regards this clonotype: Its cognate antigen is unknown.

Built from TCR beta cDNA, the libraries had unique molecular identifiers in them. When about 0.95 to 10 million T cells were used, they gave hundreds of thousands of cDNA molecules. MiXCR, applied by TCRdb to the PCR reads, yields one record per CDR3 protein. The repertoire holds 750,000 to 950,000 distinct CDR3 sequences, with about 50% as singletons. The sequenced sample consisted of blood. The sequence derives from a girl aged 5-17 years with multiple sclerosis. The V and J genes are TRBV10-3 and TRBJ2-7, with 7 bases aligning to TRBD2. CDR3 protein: CAISEGETGGLEQYF. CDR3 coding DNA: TGTGCCATCAGTGAGGGGGAGACGGGGGGTCTCGAGCAGTACTTC.